The 22 T cell receptor beta chains reported below all come from one sample, sequenced in a study of blood T cell repertoires in COVID-19. Assay: immunoSEQ multiplex PCR; the TCRdb copy retains only in-frame clones and omits some. The data hold approximately 93,000 clones, with about 90% observed a single time. Sequencing was done on a sample of peripheral blood. Receptors originate from a man aged 50 to 60 with COVID-19, enrolled during active disease.

The genes are TRBV15 and TRBJ1-5, with 7 bases lining up with TRBD1. Germline V lookup: CDR1 LNHNV, CDR2 YYDKDF (reference sequence). The CDR3 length is 14 residues. V was clipped by 6 bases and J by 4 bases; unmatched bases: 6. Here the CDR3 reads CATRSGTANQPQHF. CDR3 in DNA: TGTGCCACCAGATCGGGGACAGCTAATCAGCCCCAGCATTTT. Supplemented by reference TRBV15 and TRBJ1-5, the full variable domain reads DAMVIQNPRYQVTQFGKPVTLSCSQTLNHNVMYWYQQKSSQAPKLLFHYYDKDFNNEADTPDNFQSRRPNTSFCFLDIRSPGLGDTAMYLCATRSGTANQPQHFGDGTRLSIL.

This chain joins TRBV19 and TRBJ2-7; the match to TRBD1 covers 7 bases. The germline V gene encodes CDR1 LNHDA and CDR2 SQIVND (reference sequence). V shed 5 bases and J 0 bases; nucleotides not matched to a gene: 1. The length of the CDR3 is 13 residues. The CDR3 loop reads CASSEGASYEQYF. Here the CDR3 DNA reads TGTGCCAGTAGTGAGGGGGCCTCCTACGAGCAGTACTTC.

The V gene is TRBV7-9, the J gene TRBJ1-1, with no clear D. The CDR3 consists of 11 residues. Germline loops: CDR1 SEHNR, CDR2 FQNEAQ (reference sequence). V gave up 3 bases and J gave up 8 bases, with 7 bases separating them. The CDR3 sequence: CASSLAVEAFF. CDR3 DNA: TGTGCCAGCAGCTTGGCGGTCGAAGCTTTCTTT.

J is TRBJ2-2 and V is TRBV19, with D maybe TRBD1 (5 bases). V dropped 8 bases and J dropped 5 bases, with 18 bases sitting between them. The CDR3 extends over 15 amino acids. Per germline, CDR1 LNHDA and CDR2 SQIVND (reference sequence). The CDR3 is CASSRPGHLTGELFF. CDR3 coding DNA: TGTGCCAGTTCCCGACCCGGACACCTTACCGGGGAGCTGTTTTTT.

The J gene is TRBJ2-7, the V gene TRBV13; D is possibly TRBD2 (7 bases). Germline V gene data show CDR1 as PRHDT and CDR2 as FYEKMQ (reference sequence). CDR3 length: 14 amino acids. With 4 bases removed from V and 5 bases from J, the gap between germline ends came to 15 bases. This CDR3 reads CASSSAGALNEQYF. Here the CDR3 DNA reads TGTGCCAGCAGCTCGGCGGGGGCGCTTAACGAGCAGTACTTC.

V is TRBV5-4 and J is TRBJ1-2; the D gene is possibly TRBD1 (5 bases). Trimming took 0 bases from V and 4 from J, leaving 13 bases between them. Germline CDR1 reads SGHNT; CDR2 reads YYREEE (reference sequence). This CDR3 is 15 amino acids long. In DNA, the CDR3 is TGTGCCAGCAGCTTGGAGGCCTCTAGGGGCTATGGCTACACCTTC. This encodes CASSLEASRGYGYTF.

This clone occurred a few times. This rearrangement joins TRBV2 to TRBJ1-1, with TRBD1 matching 9 bases. The CDR3 consists of 14 residues. Per the germline V gene, CDR1 is SNHLY and CDR2 is FYNNEI. V gave up 7 bases and J gave up 2 bases; unmatched junction bases: 5. CDR3 loop: CASTRTGGNTEAFF. For the CDR3, the DNA is TGTGCCAGCACCCGAACAGGGGGCAACACTGAAGCTTTCTTT.

V usage is TRBV7-3 and J usage is TRBJ2-1, with 8 bases aligning to TRBD1. Per germline, CDR1 SGHTA and CDR2 FQGTGA. CDR3 size: 13 residues. The V segment lost 6 bases and the J segment 3 bases; nucleotides outside the gene matches: 1. CDR3 in DNA: TGTGCCAGCAGAGGACAGGGCTACAATGAGCAGTTCTTC. Translation gives CASRGQGYNEQFF.

The chain combines TRBV3-1 (or the pseudogene TRBV3-2) with TRBJ2-1; perhaps TRBD1 as D (6 bases). In germline, CDR1 is LGHDT, CDR2 YNNKEL (reference sequence). The CDR3 length is 16 residues. V was cut by 0 bases and J by 4 bases, with 13 bases left in between. CDR3 bases: TGTGCCAGCAGCCAAGATCCACAGGGATTTTACAATGAGCAGTTCTTC. Its protein product is CASSQDPQGFYNEQFF.

V and J are TRBV7-8 and TRBJ2-1; 9 nucleotides line up with TRBD2. The length of the CDR3 is 15 residues. Trimming cost V 4 bases and J 4 bases; bases outside gene matches: 5. CDR1 SGHVS and CDR2 FQNEAQ come from the germline V gene. The DNA for the CDR3 is TGTGCCAGCAGCTCCAGGCGGGGGGGATACAATGAGCAGTTCTTC. It yields the protein CASSSRRGGYNEQFF.

This chain joins TRBV2 and TRBJ1-4; possible D gene TRBD1, 5 bases. CDR1 SNHLY and CDR2 FYNNEI come from the germline V gene. The CDR3 runs to 14 residues. V was pared by 6 bases and J by 2 bases, with 10 bases between. Here the CDR3 DNA reads TGTGCCAGCAGAAGGGACTACACTAATGAAAAACTGTTTTTT. This translates into CASRRDYTNEKLFF.

The V and J genes are TRBV18 and TRBJ1-3; 12 bases line up with TRBD1. The CDR3 is made up of 15 amino acids. CDR1 is KGHSH, CDR2 LQKENI, per germline. V lost 3 bases, J lost 5 bases, and 2 bases stayed unmatched. For the CDR3, the DNA is TGTGCCAGCTCACCCGGGACAGGGGGCCGAAACACCATATATTTT. The encoded protein is CASSPGTGGRNTIYF.

The V call is TRBV18, the J call TRBJ2-7; weak D call: TRBD2 (6 bases). V lost 4 bases, J lost 0 bases, and 13 bases lay in between. This CDR3 has 15 amino acids. Per the germline V gene, CDR1 is KGHSH and CDR2 is LQKENI. The CDR3 DNA reads TGTGCCAGCTCACGCAACGGGGGACTCTCCTACGAGCAGTACTTC. This encodes CASSRNGGLSYEQYF. The full variable domain, in which reference TRBV18 and TRBJ2-7 provide the parts outside the CDR3, is NAGVMQNPRHLVRRRGQEARLRCSPMKGHSHVYWYRQLPEEGLKFMVYLQKENIIDESGMPKERFSAEFPKEGPSILRIQQVVRGDSAAYFCASSRNGGLSYEQYFGPGTRLTVT.

The V call is TRBV5-1, the J call TRBJ2-1, with 10 bases matching TRBD2. The germline gives CDR1 SGHRS, CDR2 YFSETQ. The CDR3 length is 17 residues. V lost 4 bases to trimming and J lost 0 bases; unmatched junction nucleotides: 7. For the CDR3, the DNA is TGCGCCAGCAGCGGGGGAGCGGGGGGGAGCTCCTACAATGAGCAGTTCTTC. Translation gives CASSGGAGGSSYNEQFF.

V usage is TRBV24-1 and J usage is TRBJ2-1; TRBD2 agrees at 12 bases. The germline V gene has CDR1 KGHDR and CDR2 SFDVKD. The CDR3 runs 13 residues. V dropped 7 bases and J dropped 9; count of bases not matched to a gene: 3. The CDR3 nucleotides read TGTGCCACCAGGGGACTAGCGGGTAGTGAGCAGTTCTTC. Translating gives CATRGLAGSEQFF.

This chain uses TRBV9 with TRBJ2-1; 10 bases fit TRBD2. The CDR3 covers 15 residues. The trim removed 4 bases at V and 0 bases at J, leaving 1 base unmatched. CDR1 is SGDLS and CDR2 is YYNGEE in the germline V gene. CDR3 sequence (DNA): TGTGCCAGCAGCATAGCGGGGGGCTCCTACAATGAGCAGTTCTTC. The encoded protein is CASSIAGGSYNEQFF. The full variable domain, with the rest looked up from reference TRBV9 and TRBJ2-1, is DSGVTQTPKHLITATGQRVTLRCSPRSGDLSVYWYQQSLDQGLQFLIQYYNGEERAKGNILERFSAQQFPDLHSELNLSSLELGDSALYFCASSIAGGSYNEQFFGPGTRLTVL.

The V and J genes are TRBV18 and TRBJ1-2, with D possibly being TRBD1 (5 bases). This CDR3 is built from 13 residues. The germline V and J ends were trimmed by 5 bases and 8 bases, with 15 bases remaining between them. The germline gives CDR1 KGHSH, CDR2 LQKENI. The CDR3 reads CASSSGGSGGYTF. The CDR3, as DNA: TGTGCCAGCTCATCGGGGGGTTCCGGCGGCTACACCTTC.

This chain joins TRBV6-2 or TRBV6-3 and TRBJ2-7, with D perhaps matching TRBD2 (5 bases). CDR1 is MNHEY and CDR2 is SVGEGT in the germline V gene. This CDR3 is built from 16 residues. The V end was cut by 6 bases, the J end by 0 bases, with 18 bases between. Here the CDR3 reads CASSHRGPGSSYEQYF. The CDR3, as DNA: TGTGCCAGCAGCCACCGGGGTCCAGGAAGCTCCTACGAGCAGTACTTC.

The chain couples TRBV5-4 to TRBJ2-1; tentative D call: TRBD1 (6 bases). Trimming removed 1 base at V and 7 bases at J, with 12 bases between. Germline V gene lookup returns CDR1 SGHNT and CDR2 YYREEE (reference sequence). This CDR3 is built from 14 residues. The CDR3 bases are TGTGCCAGCAGCTTGAGGTCAGGGGTAAATGAGCAGTTCTTC. It specifies CASSLRSGVNEQFF.

V is TRBV27 and J is TRBJ1-2; D is perhaps TRBD1 (5 bases). The V gene's germline CDR1 is MNHEY and CDR2 SMNVEV (reference sequence). This CDR3 is 16 amino acids long. Trimming shortened V by 2 bases and J by 2 bases, and 15 bases separated the two germline ends. In DNA form, the CDR3 reads TGTGCCAGCAGTTTACGCGCTTCAGGGCCCAACTATGGCTACACCTTC. This gives the protein CASSLRASGPNYGYTF.

The genes are TRBV3-1 (or the pseudogene TRBV3-2) and TRBJ1-2; D call uncertain. This CDR3 region has 15 residues. Between the trimmed V and J ends, which lost 0 bases and 2 bases, there was a span of 10 bases. CDR1 LGHDT and CDR2 YNNKEL come from the germline V gene (reference sequence). The DNA for the CDR3 is TGTGCCAGCAGCCAAGATCACAACAACAACTATGGCTACACCTTC. Protein: CASSQDHNNNYGYTF.

The chain recombines TRBV28 with TRBJ2-7; D is perhaps TRBD2 (6 bases). Germline V CDR1 and CDR2: MDHEN, SYDVKM. Trimming removed 5 bases from V and 2 bases from J, with 16 bases in between. The CDR3 is 15 amino acids. The CDR3 spells CASSEMGGNTYEQYF. The CDR3 region has the DNA TGTGCCAGCAGTGAGATGGGGGGAAACACCTACGAGCAGTACTTC. Full variable domain (outside the CDR3, taken from reference TRBV28 and TRBJ2-7): DVKVTQSSRYLVKRTGEKVFLECVQDMDHENMFWYRQDPGLGLRLIYFSYDVKMKEKGDIPEGYSVSREKKERFSLILESASTNQTSMYLCASSEMGGNTYEQYFGPGTRLTVT.